The 28 T cell receptor beta chains below were found in one sample sequenced in a study (dated by TCRdb to about 2015). The library was produced with 5' RACE. The reads were generated on an Illumina MiSeq. TCRdb took the public reads, trimmed them with fastp at Q25, ran MiXCR for clone calling and kept in-frame beta chains. Rows with a matching CDR3 protein are joined into one entry that keeps the most common DNA and genes. Counted in this sample were tens of thousands of distinct CDR3 sequences; around 24% of them appeared once. The ten largest clones take up roughly 2.1% of the sample. Cells that were CD4+CD25+CD127-/low were isolated as Tregs. Sequencing was performed on tumor-infiltrating Tregs sorted from the breast tumor. The receptors here all came from a female donor with breast cancer.

The chain couples TRBV5-5 to TRBJ2-7; D unresolved. There are 13 residues in the CDR3. The V gene's germline CDR1 is SGHKS and CDR2 YYEKEE (reference sequence). V dropped 4 bases and J dropped 2 bases, with 10 bases sitting between them. The DNA of the CDR3 is TGTGCCAGCAGCATAGACAACCCCTACGAGCAGTACTTC. Amino acids: CASSIDNPYEQYF.

This clonotype has ten or more counts. This rearrangement joins TRBV4-1 to TRBJ2-7; TRBD2 is a possible D gene (6 bases). Germline lookup yields CDR1 MGHRA and CDR2 YSYEKL. V dropped 4 bases and J dropped 3 bases, with 16 bases sitting between them. The CDR3 sequence is 15 residues long. For the CDR3, the DNA is TGCGCCAGCAGCCCCCGGGACTGGGGGTTCTACGAGCAGTACTTC. Its protein is CASSPRDWGFYEQYF.

The V gene is TRBV4-1, the J gene TRBJ2-2; 11 positions agree with TRBD2. This CDR3 has 19 amino acids. Trimming removed 0 bases from V and 5 bases from J; junction bases left unmatched: 11. The germline V gene encodes CDR1 MGHRA and CDR2 YSYEKL. The CDR3, as DNA: TGCGCCAGCAGCCAAGATTGGGGTAGCGGGGGGGCCGGTACCGGGGAGCTGTTTTTT. Residues: CASSQDWGSGGAGTGELFF.

The chain is built from TRBV9 and TRBJ2-7; 8 nucleotides line up with TRBD1. The CDR3 loop spans 16 amino acids. Trimming removed 3 bases from V and 6 bases from J; junction bases left unmatched: 14. Per germline, CDR1 SGDLS and CDR2 YYNGEE. CDR3 bases: TGTGCCAGCAGCGCCACTGTGGGCTGGACAGGGAGCGAGCAGTACTTC. Its protein product is CASSATVGWTGSEQYF.

The chain combines TRBV12-3 or TRBV12-4 with TRBJ1-2; D might be TRBD1 (6 bases). CDR3 length equals 15 residues. V was cut by 6 bases and J by 2 bases, with 16 bases left in between. CDR3 protein: CASSWGASVNYGYTF. The CDR3 coding sequence is TGTGCCAGCAGCTGGGGGGCTTCGGTAAACTATGGCTACACCTTC.

This clonotype showed up many times. This chain links TRBV5-1 with TRBJ1-2; D is uncertain. The CDR3 sequence is 13 residues long. Trimming cost V 1 base and J 3 bases, with 7 bases left between them. CDR1 is SGHRS, CDR2 YFSETQ, per germline. The CDR3 sequence is CASSLRADYGYTF. The DNA of the CDR3 is TGCGCCAGCAGCTTGAGGGCCGACTATGGCTACACCTTC.

With regard to this clonotype: A much larger clone is a single base away; this may be a read error. This chain connects TRBV29-1 to TRBJ1-4; the match to TRBD1 covers 8 bases. The CDR3 runs to 14 residues. Germline V gene sequence: CDR1 SQVTM, CDR2 ANQGSEA. The CDR3 spells CGVSQGAVNEKLFF. CDR3 bases: TGCGGCGTTTCGCAGGGGGCGGTTAATGAAAAACTGTTTTTT. Full variable domain (missing parts from reference TRBV29-1 and TRBJ1-4): SAVISQKPSRDICQRGTSLTIQCQVDSQVTMMFWYRQQPGQSLTLIATANQGSEATYESGFVIDKFPISRPNLTFSTLTVSNMSPEDSSIYLCGVSQGAVNEKLFFGSGTQLSVL.

As concerns this clonotype: This may arise from a read error, as a much more abundant clone is one base away. The chain joins TRBV4-3 to TRBJ2-1; 12 bases align to TRBD2. The CDR3 is 14 amino acids. CDR1 and CDR2 (germline): LGHNA, YSLEER. In DNA, the CDR3 is TGCGCCAGCAGCCCTAGCGGGAGGGCCAATGAGCTGTTCTTC. Amino acids: CASSPSGRANELFF.

Ten or more counts support this clonotype. This chain uses TRBV6-1 with TRBJ2-1, with 11 bases lining up with TRBD2. Germline CDR1 MNHNS, CDR2 SASEGT. This CDR3 is built from 13 residues. V shed 6 bases, J shed 10 bases, and the junction held 5 bases outside the gene matches. Written as DNA, the CDR3 is TGTGCCAGCAGGCTAGCGGGAGGTTGGGAGCAGTTCTTC. This codes for CASRLAGGWEQFF.

A few counts support this clonotype. The rearrangement uses TRBV30 and TRBJ2-3, with a tentative D call TRBD2 (6 bases). Trimming shortened V by 6 bases and J by 6 bases, and 40 bases separated the two germline ends. The CDR3 is made up of 21 amino acids. The germline V gene encodes CDR1 GTSNPN and CDR2 SVGIG (reference sequence). CDR3 region: CACKTPDVGASGLSHRDTQYF. CDR3 nucleotide sequence: TGTGCCTGCAAAACCCCTGATGTTGGCGCCAGCGGACTAAGCCACAGGGATACGCAGTATTTT.

This clonotype was picked up many times. The chain recombines TRBV29-1 with TRBJ1-1; no firm D call. V was clipped by 0 bases and J by 3 bases, with 5 bases between them. This CDR3 has 12 residues. Germline V gives CDR1 SQVTM, CDR2 ANQGSEA. The CDR3 DNA is TGCAGCGTTGAAGATGGGTACACTGAAGCTTTCTTT. This encodes CSVEDGYTEAFF.

This clonotype was recorded at least ten times. The V gene is TRBV6-5, the J gene TRBJ1-2, with TRBD1 matching over 9 bases. The CDR3 has 15 amino acids. Germline trimming cut 6 bases from V and 3 bases from J; bases unmatched to any gene: 8. CDR1 is MNHEY and CDR2 is SVGAGI in the germline V gene. DNA of the CDR3: TGTGCCAGCAGACCGGGACAGGGAGGTTACTATGGCTACACCTTC. Its protein product is CASRPGQGGYYGYTF.

In its sample, this clonotype was seen many times. V gene TRBV5-1 combines with J gene TRBJ2-3, with TRBD1 matching 11 bases. The CDR3 consists of 15 residues. V shed 3 bases and J 4 bases; nucleotides not matched to a gene: 4. The germline CDR1 and CDR2 sequences are SGHRS and YFSETQ. This chain's CDR3 is CASSSRTGGPDTQYF. Here the CDR3 DNA reads TGCGCCAGCAGCTCCAGGACAGGGGGCCCAGATACGCAGTATTTT.

A note on this clonotype: This may stem from a read error, because a much larger clone lies one nucleotide away. V usage is TRBV20-1 and J usage is TRBJ2-1; 12 bases map to TRBD2. The CDR3 covers 13 residues. The germline V gene encodes CDR1 DFQATT and CDR2 SNEGSKA (reference sequence). J gave up 9 bases and V 6 bases, and 6 bases lay outside the gene matches. The DNA for the CDR3 is TGCAGTGCCCACGGACTAGCGGGACCTGAGCAGTTCTTC. Translating it yields CSAHGLAGPEQFF.

This clonotype has a handful of counts. The rearrangement links TRBV10-3 to TRBJ2-1, with 10 bases that match TRBD1. Germline-derived CDR1 and CDR2 are ENHRY and SYGVKD. Trimming took 4 bases from V and 6 from J; bases not matched to a gene: 3. This CDR3 contains 14 residues. The CDR3 sequence: CAISGQGAPNEQFF. CDR3 nucleotide sequence: TGTGCCATCAGTGGACAGGGGGCCCCCAATGAGCAGTTCTTC.

This clonotype has ten or more counts. The CDR3 DNA reads as TGTGCCAGCAGAACTACAGGGTTGTCCTCGGAGGCCAACGTCCTGACTTTC. It is translated as CASRTTGLSSEANVLTF. V gene TRBV7-8 combines with J gene TRBJ2-6; D is possibly TRBD1 (6 bases). V shed 6 bases and J shed 6 bases, with 21 bases lying between them. This CDR3 spans 17 amino acids. Germline V gene sequence: CDR1 SGHVS, CDR2 FQNEAQ.

V and J are TRBV7-9 and TRBJ2-2, with TRBD1 identical over 8 bases. J was trimmed by 5 bases and V by 5 bases; bases with no gene match: 10. Germline V gives CDR1 SEHNR, CDR2 FQNEAQ (reference sequence). The CDR3 covers 16 residues. The CDR3 here is CASSRSAGGATGELFF. CDR3 in DNA: TGTGCCAGCAGCAGGTCTGCAGGGGGCGCAACCGGGGAGCTGTTTTTT.

This clonotype was observed once. The chain has TRBV5-1 and TRBJ2-5, with a possible D match to TRBD1 (6 bases). CDR1 SGHRS and CDR2 YFSETQ come from the germline V gene. The V gene lost 4 bases and the J gene lost 1 base, with 14 bases spanning the gap. The CDR3 loop spans 15 amino acids. In nucleotides, the CDR3 is TGCGCCAGCAGCCTCCTTGGACAGTCCCAAGAGACCCAGTACTTC. This encodes CASSLLGQSQETQYF. Filled out from reference TRBV5-1 and TRBJ2-5, the complete variable domain reads KAGVTQTPRYLIKTRGQQVTLSCSPISGHRSVSWYQQTPGQGLQFLFEYFSETQRNKGNFPGRFSGRQFSNSRSEMNVSTLELGDSALYLCASSLLGQSQETQYFGPGTRLLVL.

This clonotype was counted a few times. The J gene is TRBJ1-1, the V gene TRBV6-1; possibly TRBD1 for D (6 bases). The germline CDR1 and CDR2 sequences are MNHNS and SASEGT. Trimming stripped 4 bases from V and 3 bases from J, with 9 bases between. CDR3 length equals 13 residues. The CDR3 here is CASSGRTDTEAFF. CDR3 sequence (DNA): TGTGCCAGCAGTGGACGGACAGACACTGAAGCTTTCTTT.

The table lists this clonotype with many counts. The chain has TRBV6-5 and TRBJ1-1; D possibly corresponds to TRBD1 (6 bases). V was trimmed by 7 bases and J by 4 bases, leaving 22 bases between them. This CDR3 spans 16 amino acids. CDR1 is MNHEY, CDR2 SVGAGI, per germline. CDR3 coding DNA: TGTGCCAGCACAGATGCCGGGGGCGCCCGGAGCACTGAAGCTTTCTTT. It encodes CASTDAGGARSTEAFF.

The chain combines TRBV12-3 or TRBV12-4 with TRBJ2-5, with D maybe TRBD2 (6 bases). The V end was cut by 6 bases, the J end by 5 bases, with 16 bases between. CDR3 size: 14 residues. CDR3 sequence (DNA): TGTGCCAGCAGATTCGGGGGTCCAAAGGAGACCCAGTACTTC. Translation gives CASRFGGPKETQYF.

This clonotype was seen a handful of times. V usage is TRBV7-2 and J usage is TRBJ2-1; D unresolved. V was trimmed by 8 bases and J by 6 bases, leaving 11 bases between them. CDR1 and CDR2 from the germline V gene are SGHTA and FQGNSA. CDR3 length: 12 residues. The CDR3 region has the DNA TGTGCCAGCGCCCAGAGTTCCAATGAGCAGTTCTTC. This gives the protein CASAQSSNEQFF.

This clonotype came up a few times. The chain couples TRBV4-2 to TRBJ2-1; D not resolved. CDR1 and CDR2 from the germline V gene are LGHNA and YNFKEQ. CDR3 length equals 15 residues. Between the trimmed V and J ends, which lost 0 bases and 4 bases, there was a span of 10 bases. CDR3 amino acids: CASSQEVARYNEQFF. The CDR3 DNA reads as TGTGCCAGCAGCCAAGAGGTAGCAAGATACAATGAGCAGTTCTTC.

Note on this clonotype: Given a much more abundant clone one base away, this may be a read error. This chain uses TRBV28 with TRBJ1-2, with D unclear. V was pared by 10 bases and J by 0 bases, with 15 bases between. The CDR3 extends over 14 amino acids. Germline CDR1 and CDR2: MDHEN and SYDVKM. This CDR3 is CANSSLGPNYGYTF. Here the CDR3 DNA reads TGTGCCAACAGCTCTTTAGGGCCTAACTATGGCTACACCTTC.

The rearrangement links TRBV24-1 to TRBJ2-3; 8 positions match TRBD1. The CDR3 has 14 amino acids. Germline-derived CDR1 and CDR2 are KGHDR and SFDVKD. The ends lost 9 bases at V and 2 bases at J; junction bases unmatched: 6. As DNA, the CDR3 is TGTGCCACCTCCAGGACAGGGAACACAGATACGCAGTATTTT. This gives the protein CATSRTGNTDTQYF.

In the case of this clonotype: Its ends do not fully match the called genes, so a read error is possible. This chain joins TRBV20-1 and TRBJ2-3; TRBD2 matches at 9 bases. The CDR3 has 14 amino acids. CDR1 is DFQATT, CDR2 SNEGSKA, per germline (reference sequence). The CDR3 DNA sequence: TGCAGTGCTGCCTCCGGGACTAGCAAAGATACGCAGTATTTT. It encodes CSAASGTSKDTQYF.

The sample holds many counts of this clonotype. The chain is built from TRBV5-6 and TRBJ2-2; unclear D gene. The V end was cut by 0 bases, the J end by 2 bases, with 8 bases between. The CDR3 extends over 15 amino acids. The V gene's germline CDR1 is SGHDT and CDR2 YYEEEE. The CDR3 DNA reads as TGTGCCAGCAGCTTGGTCTACGGAAACACCGGGGAGCTGTTTTTT. Protein product: CASSLVYGNTGELFF.

This clonotype was counted a few times. J is TRBJ2-1 and V is TRBV7-9, with 11 bases aligning to TRBD1. The CDR3 runs 17 residues. CDR1 and CDR2 (germline): SEHNR, FQNEAQ (reference sequence). V dropped 5 bases and J dropped 5; count of bases not matched to a gene: 11. The CDR3 here is CASSLGRTGGMNNEQFF. The CDR3 DNA reads TGTGCCAGCAGCCTCGGGAGGACAGGGGGCATGAACAATGAGCAGTTCTTC.